Sequencing of this T cell receptor beta chain was carried out in a study of read filtering for tumor transcriptome and immune sequencing. General observations from the study: IR-seq captured clonotypes deeper and more reliably than RNA-seq. The sorted CD138-negative fraction was a mixed bone marrow immune population, not purified T cells. About 81.9% of IR-seq clonotypes had a single read, yet these held about 3.6% of reads.

This library used around 0.4 ug RNA and molecular barcoded adaptors spanning alpha/delta and beta/gamma chains. MiXCR, applied by TCRdb to the reads, yields one record per CDR3 protein. The top ten hold roughly 11% of the sample, which has around 130,000 distinct CDR3 sequences, 10% to 15% seen once. This clonotype was picked up many times. Its antigen is as yet unknown. V was shortened by 3 bases and J by 7 bases, with 12 bases between the two germline ends. The CDR3 runs to 13 residues. Sequencing was performed on a population of CD138-negative cells sorted from bone marrow. This sequence originates from a donor aged 40 or older with multiple myeloma. This chain connects TRBV12-3 or TRBV12-4 to TRBJ2-5; a weak D match, TRBD2 (5 bases). The CDR3 sequence: CASSFGVEGTQYF. CDR3 nucleotides: TGTGCCAGCAGTTTCGGGGTTGAGGGGACCCAGTACTTC.